A selection of T cell receptor beta chains follows, all from one sample in a study of cytotoxic CD8 clonotypes in ibrutinib-treated CLL. Method: immunoSEQ multiplex PCR; TCRdb's copy keeps in-frame clones and lacks some. The sample holds 130,000 or so clones, roughly 85% seen once. The sample was PBMCs, taken after 24 months of ibrutinib treatment. The source of these receptors is a human donor with chronic lymphocytic leukemia. Both conserved end residues are part of each CDR3. Fields, in order: clone size, J gene, V gene, D gene, CDR3 protein, CDR3 DNA. A D gene is named only where the DNA matches it firmly. The listing skips clone size in some rows; elsewhere it reads once, few, many or a size class.

>-|TRBJ1-1|TRBV30|-
CAWSARANTEAFF
TGTGCCTGGAGTGCGCGAGCTAACACTGAAGCTTTCTTT
>few|TRBJ1-5|TRBV18|TRBD1
CASSPGQSNQPQHF
TGTGCCAGCTCACCGGGACAGTCAAATCAGCCCCAGCATTTT
>-|TRBJ2-5|TRBV9|-
CASSVGGLQETQYF
TGTGCCAGCAGCGTAGGGGGATTACAAGAGACCCAGTACTTC
>-|TRBJ1-1|TRBV4-3|-
CASSQDPGLNTEAFF
TGCGCCAGCAGCCAAGATCCAGGGCTGAACACTGAAGCTTTCTTT
>many|TRBJ2-1|TRBV7-3|-
CASSVHRTERNEQFF
TGTGCCAGCAGCGTCCACAGGACCGAACGGAATGAGCAGTTCTTC
>few|TRBJ1-2|TRBV6-1|-
CASGGFRGYTF
TGTGCCAGCGGTGGGTTTCGTGGCTACACCTTC
>few|TRBJ2-5|TRBV7-2|-
CASSLEGGQETQYF
TGTGCCAGCAGCTTAGAAGGGGGGCAGGAGACCCAGTACTTC
>-|TRBJ2-3|TRBV6-1|TRBD2
CASTEGGSGTDTQYF
TGTGCCAGCACCGAGGGAGGGTCCGGCACAGATACGCAGTATTTT
>-|TRBJ2-7|TRBV10-3|TRBD1
CAISESAGGSEQYF
TGTGCCATCAGTGAGTCGGCAGGGGGCAGCGAGCAGTACTTC
>-|TRBJ2-3|TRBV6-1|-
CASEGWGDGTDTQYF
TGTGCCAGTGAAGGTTGGGGGGATGGCACAGATACGCAGTATTTT
>-|TRBJ1-3|TRBV28|-
CASSPPGRRSGNTIYF
TGTGCCAGCAGTCCCCCCGGGCGGAGATCTGGAAACACCATATATTTT
>few|TRBJ1-5|TRBV10-3|-
CASSESRQPQHF
TGTGCATCGTCGGAGTCGAGGCAGCCCCAGCATTTT
>-|TRBJ2-1|TRBV27|-
CASSWAPSGNEQFF
TGTGCCAGCAGTTGGGCCCCAAGCGGCAATGAGCAGTTCTTC
>-|TRBJ2-7|TRBV2|-
CASSEAGAVAAYEQYF
TGTGCCAGCAGTGAAGCAGGGGCCGTCGCCGCCTACGAGCAGTACTTC
>-|TRBJ1-1|TRBV7-2|-
CASSKRQTVNTEAFF
TGTGCCAGCAGCAAAAGACAGACTGTAAACACTGAAGCTTTCTTT
>-|TRBJ2-1|TRBV30|TRBD2
CAWSGTSGGAEQFF
TGTGCCTGGAGTGGAACTAGCGGGGGCGCTGAGCAGTTCTTC
>-|TRBJ2-4|TRBV30|-
CAWSPKNIQYF
TGTGCCTGGAGCCCTAAAAACATTCAGTACTTC
>-|TRBJ2-3|TRBV9|-
CASSVGAKNTDTQYF
TGTGCCAGCAGCGTAGGAGCAAAAAACACAGATACGCAGTATTTT
>-|TRBJ1-2|TRBV4-3|-
CASSQGTNYGYTF
TGCGCCAGCAGCCAGGGGACTAACTATGGCTACACCTTC
>-|TRBJ1-2|TRBV9|-
CASSVGGDTSNYGYTF
TGTGCCAGCAGCGTAGGCGGGGACACCAGTAACTATGGCTACACCTTC
>-|TRBJ1-2|TRBV10-1|-
CASPRVRGQTSSGYTF
TGCGCCAGCCCGAGGGTTCGGGGGCAAACCTCTAGTGGCTACACCTTC
>-|TRBJ2-1|TRBV4-2|TRBD2
CASSQEAILTSGSLKGNEQFF
TGTGCCAGCAGCCAAGAGGCAATATTGACTAGCGGGAGTTTAAAGGGAAATGAGCAGTTCTTC
>-|TRBJ1-2|TRBV6-6|-
CASSYEGGNYGYTF
TGTGCCAGCAGTTACGAAGGGGGGAACTATGGCTACACCTTC
>-|TRBJ1-2|TRBV6-4|TRBD1
CASSEQGASLYGYTF
TGTGCCAGCAGTGAACAGGGGGCGAGTCTCTATGGCTACACCTTC
>-|TRBJ2-3|TRBV6-1|-
CATAVPSADTQYF
TGTGCCACCGCGGTTCCGTCGGCAGATACGCAGTATTTT
>-|TRBJ2-7|TRBV19|-
CASRRTDLSSYEQYF
TGTGCCAGCCGACGGACTGACTTAAGCTCCTACGAGCAGTACTTC
>-|TRBJ1-1|TRBV6-6|TRBD1
CASSYETGSGTEAFF
TGTGCCAGCAGTTACGAGACAGGGTCAGGCACTGAAGCTTTCTTT
>-|TRBJ2-1|TRBV20-1|-
CSAREVGEQFF
TGCAGTGCCCGAGAGGTGGGTGAGCAGTTCTTC
>-|TRBJ2-5|TRBV4-2|TRBD1
CASSQRAGGLKETQYF
TGTGCCAGCAGCCAAAGAGCAGGGGGATTGAAGGAGACCCAGTACTTC
>-|TRBJ2-2|TRBV28|TRBD2
CASRLTSGRTGELFF
TGTGCCAGCAGACTGACTAGCGGGAGAACCGGGGAGCTGTTTTTT